One sample yielded the 9 T cell receptor beta chains listed below, sequenced in a study of T cell repertoires in cytomegalovirus infection. Their recognized antigens are unknown. TCRdb reprocessed the reads with MiXCR, giving one entry per CDR3 protein. The sample yields 360,000 or so distinct CDR3 sequences, roughly a third seen once. Specimen: cultured PBMCs, collected from culture after CMV antigen stimulation. The receptors were gathered from a human donor in good health (CMV status not recorded). Some clones in this sample may be carry-over from other donors' samples.

This clonotype was seen more than once but under ten times. V usage is TRBV7-8 and J usage is TRBJ1-1; D gene ambiguous. V lost 1 base and J 5 bases, leaving 17 bases between the germline ends. The CDR3 totals 16 residues. The germline gives CDR1 SGHVS, CDR2 FQNEAQ. DNA of the CDR3: TGTGCCAGCAGCTTAGGGTACGACAAATGGGGTACTGAAGCTTTCTTT. Its protein is CASSLGYDKWGTEAFF.

The chain has TRBV9 and TRBJ1-5; D is unresolved. Trimming pared 0 bases from V and 9 bases from J, leaving 13 bases between. Germline loops: CDR1 SGDLS, CDR2 YYNGEE. The CDR3 length is 14 residues. CDR3 sequence reads: CASSVDGGRRPQHF. CDR3 in DNA: TGTGCCAGCAGCGTAGATGGCGGGCGGCGGCCCCAGCATTTT.

This rearrangement joins TRBV6-2 or TRBV6-3 to TRBJ2-7; either TRBD1 or TRBD2 may supply D (7 bases each). The CDR3 is made up of 19 amino acids. In germline, CDR1 is MNHEY, CDR2 SVGEGT. Trimming stripped 2 bases from V and 0 bases from J, with 23 bases between. This CDR3 is CASSYGSGGPAGSSYEQYF. The DNA of the CDR3 is TGTGCCAGCAGTTACGGGTCAGGGGGTCCAGCGGGAAGCTCCTACGAGCAGTACTTC.

This clonotype occurred a few times. The rearrangement joins TRBV7-6 to TRBJ1-1, with D unclear. CDR1 SGHVS and CDR2 FNYEAQ come from the germline V gene. V was shortened by 5 bases and J by 4 bases, with 11 bases between the two germline ends. The CDR3 is made up of 13 amino acids. In DNA, the CDR3 is TGTGCCAGCAGCAAGATTTTGGGCACTGAAGCTTTCTTT. This codes for CASSKILGTEAFF.

J is TRBJ2-1 and V is TRBV11-3; no definite D call. Trimming removed 4 bases from V and 4 bases from J, with 11 bases in between. This CDR3 is built from 14 residues. Germline V CDR1 and CDR2: SGHNT, YENEEA. CDR3 bases: TGTGCCAGCAGCTATCACCAGGAATACAATGAGCAGTTCTTC. This sequence encodes CASSYHQEYNEQFF.

This clonotype occurred a few times. The CDR3 nucleotides are TGTGCCAGCAGTCTCGACAGGTACGATGGGAAAGCTTTCTTT. Protein: CASSLDRYDGKAFF. The chain joins TRBV12-3 or TRBV12-4 to TRBJ1-1; D might be TRBD1 (6 bases). The V end lost 5 bases, the J end lost 9 bases, and 19 bases lay between the germline ends. This CDR3 spans 14 amino acids.

This clonotype was counted between two and nine times. The genes are TRBV4-1 and TRBJ2-2; 11 bases agree with TRBD2. CDR3 length: 16 residues. Germline trimming cut 5 bases from V and 3 bases from J; bases unmatched to any gene: 5. The V gene's germline CDR1 is MGHRA and CDR2 YSYEKL. The CDR3 region has the DNA TGCGCCAGCAGCACACCGGGACTAGCGGACACCGGGGAGCTGTTTTTT. Amino acid sequence: CASSTPGLADTGELFF.

This clonotype has more than one count but fewer than ten. The chain carries TRBV7-2 and TRBJ2-1; 9 nucleotides match TRBD2. J gave up 10 bases and V 2 bases, and 9 bases lay outside the gene matches. CDR3 length: 15 residues. The V gene's germline CDR1 is SGHTA and CDR2 FQGNSA. The chain's CDR3 is CASSLSLAGTEEQFF. CDR3 nucleotides: TGTGCCAGCAGCTTATCCCTAGCGGGAACGGAAGAGCAGTTCTTC.

The count of this clonotype is one. V is TRBV15 and J is TRBJ2-2; weak D call: TRBD2 (5 bases). Trimming stripped 0 bases from V and 2 bases from J, with 34 bases between. Germline V gene lookup returns CDR1 LNHNV and CDR2 YYDKDF (reference sequence). The CDR3 loop spans 24 amino acids. The CDR3 here is CATSRDHIDQRWLADTENTGELFF. CDR3 bases: TGTGCCACCAGCAGAGATCACATAGATCAGAGATGGCTAGCAGACACTGAAAACACCGGGGAGCTGTTTTTT.